This T cell receptor beta chain was captured in a study of graft-versus-host responses after intestinal transplantation. Study context: Those transplanted obtained multivisceral, liver-intestinal, or isolated intestinal grafts.

This CDR3 has 17 residues. Looked up from germline, CDR1 is GTSNPN and CDR2 is SVGIG (reference sequence). J was trimmed by 6 bases and V by 2 bases; bases with no gene match: 14. Only in-frame clones appear in the TCRdb table, and some are missing; sequencing was by immunoSEQ multiplex PCR. Among fewer than 100,000 clones listed, approximately 85% were seen once. General study points: Individuals who had graft-donor T cell macrochimerism had allografts that showed high graft-versus-host to host-versus-graft clonal ratios. GvH clones appeared in recipient marrow, some first in ileum or blood.

With respect to this clone: Its specificity is not known.

The input for sequencing was PBMCs, taken 255 days after intestinal transplant. The chain links TRBV30 to TRBJ1-5, with 9 bases matching TRBD1. This receptor was obtained from a human patient who received an intestinal transplant, so some T cells may come from the graft donor. The CDR3 region is CAWSPMRTGQGSQPQHF. The CDR3 region has the DNA TGTGCCTGGAGTCCAATGAGAACGGGACAGGGTAGTCAGCCCCAGCATTTT.